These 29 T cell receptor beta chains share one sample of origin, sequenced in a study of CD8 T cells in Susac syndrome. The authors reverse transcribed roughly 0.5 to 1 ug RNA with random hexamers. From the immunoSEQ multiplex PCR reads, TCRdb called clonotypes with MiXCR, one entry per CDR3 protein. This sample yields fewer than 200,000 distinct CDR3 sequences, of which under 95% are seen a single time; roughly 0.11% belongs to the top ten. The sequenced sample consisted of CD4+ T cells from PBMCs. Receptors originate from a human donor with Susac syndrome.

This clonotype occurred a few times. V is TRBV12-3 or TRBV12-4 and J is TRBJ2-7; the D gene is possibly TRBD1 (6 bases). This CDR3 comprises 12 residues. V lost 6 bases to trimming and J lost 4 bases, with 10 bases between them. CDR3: CASSLRGYEQYF. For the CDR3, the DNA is TGTGCCAGCAGCCTCAGGGGTTACGAGCAGTACTTC.

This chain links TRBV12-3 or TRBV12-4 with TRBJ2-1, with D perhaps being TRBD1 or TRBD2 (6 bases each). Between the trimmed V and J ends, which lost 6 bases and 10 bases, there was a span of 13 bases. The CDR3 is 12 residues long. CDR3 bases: TGTGCCAGCAGCTTAACAGGGAGGGAGCAGTTCTTC. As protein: CASSLTGREQFF.

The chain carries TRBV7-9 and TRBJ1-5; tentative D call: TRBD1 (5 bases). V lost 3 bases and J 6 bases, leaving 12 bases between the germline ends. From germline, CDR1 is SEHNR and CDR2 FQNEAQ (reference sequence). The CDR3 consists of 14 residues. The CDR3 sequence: CASSFGREGQPQHF. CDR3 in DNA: TGTGCCAGCAGCTTCGGCAGGGAGGGTCAGCCCCAGCATTTT. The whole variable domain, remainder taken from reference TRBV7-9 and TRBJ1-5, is DTGVSQNPRHKITKRGQNVTFRCDPISEHNRLYWYRQTLGQGPEFLTYFQNEAQLEKSRLLSDRFSAERPKGSFSTLEIQRTEQGDSAMYLCASSFGREGQPQHFGDGTRLSIL.

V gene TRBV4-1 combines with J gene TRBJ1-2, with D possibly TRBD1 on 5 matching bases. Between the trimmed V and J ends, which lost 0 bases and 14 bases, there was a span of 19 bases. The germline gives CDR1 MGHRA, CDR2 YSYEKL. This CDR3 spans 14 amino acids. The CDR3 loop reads CASSQDLVKGRITF. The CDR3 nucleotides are TGCGCCAGCAGCCAAGATCTTGTCAAGGGGCGGATAACCTTC.

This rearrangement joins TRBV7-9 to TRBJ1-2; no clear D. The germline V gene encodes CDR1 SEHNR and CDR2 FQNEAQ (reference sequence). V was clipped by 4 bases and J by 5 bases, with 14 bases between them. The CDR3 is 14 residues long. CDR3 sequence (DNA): TGTGCCAGCAGCTGGGTCGTAGACCTTTATGGCTACACCTTC. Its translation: CASSWVVDLYGYTF.

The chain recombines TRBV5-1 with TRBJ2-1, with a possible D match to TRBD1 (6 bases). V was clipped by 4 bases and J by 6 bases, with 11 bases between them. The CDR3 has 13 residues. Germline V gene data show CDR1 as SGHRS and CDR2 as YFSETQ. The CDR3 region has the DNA TGCGCCAGCAGCATACAGGGTAGCAATGAGCAGTTCTTC. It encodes CASSIQGSNEQFF. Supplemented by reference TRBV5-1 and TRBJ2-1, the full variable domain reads KAGVTQTPRYLIKTRGQQVTLSCSPISGHRSVSWYQQTPGQGLQFLFEYFSETQRNKGNFPGRFSGRQFSNSRSEMNVSTLELGDSALYLCASSIQGSNEQFFGPGTRLTVL.

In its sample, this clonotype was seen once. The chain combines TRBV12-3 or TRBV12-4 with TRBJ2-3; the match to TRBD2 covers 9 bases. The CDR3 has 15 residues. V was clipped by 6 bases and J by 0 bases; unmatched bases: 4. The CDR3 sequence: CASRLGLASTDTQYF. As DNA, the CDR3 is TGTGCCAGCAGATTGGGACTAGCTAGCACAGATACGCAGTATTTT.

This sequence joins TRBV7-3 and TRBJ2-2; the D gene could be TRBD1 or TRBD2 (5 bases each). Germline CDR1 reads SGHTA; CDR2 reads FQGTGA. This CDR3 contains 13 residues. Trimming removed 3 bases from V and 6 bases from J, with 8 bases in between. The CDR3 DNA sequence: TGTGCCAGCAGCTTGGGACGGGCCGGGGAGCTGTTTTTT. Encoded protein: CASSLGRAGELFF.

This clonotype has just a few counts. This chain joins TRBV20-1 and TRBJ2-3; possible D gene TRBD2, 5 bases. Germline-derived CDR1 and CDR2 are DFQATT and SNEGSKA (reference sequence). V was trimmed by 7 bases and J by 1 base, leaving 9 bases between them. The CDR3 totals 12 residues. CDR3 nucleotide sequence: TGCAGTGTAGCGAGAGGCACAGATACGCAGTATTTT. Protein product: CSVARGTDTQYF.

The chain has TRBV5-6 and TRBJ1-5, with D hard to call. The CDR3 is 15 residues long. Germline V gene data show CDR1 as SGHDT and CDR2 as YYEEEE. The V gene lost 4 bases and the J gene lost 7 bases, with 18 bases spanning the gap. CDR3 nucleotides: TGTGCCAGCAGCCGCTTTGGACGGAATGAGCAGCCCCAGCATTTT. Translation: CASSRFGRNEQPQHF. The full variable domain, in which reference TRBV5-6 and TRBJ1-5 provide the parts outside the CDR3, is DAGVTQSPTHLIKTRGQQVTLRCSPKSGHDTVSWYQQALGQGPQFIFQYYEEEERQRGNFPDRFSGHQFPNYSSELNVNALLLGDSALYLCASSRFGRNEQPQHFGDGTRLSIL.

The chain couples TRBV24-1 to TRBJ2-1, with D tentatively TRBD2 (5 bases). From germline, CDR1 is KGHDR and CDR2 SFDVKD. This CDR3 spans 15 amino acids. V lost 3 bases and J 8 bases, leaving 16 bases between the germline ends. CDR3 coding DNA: TGTGCCACCAGTGATGGTCCTAGCCCTCGGGATGAGCAGTTCTTC. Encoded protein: CATSDGPSPRDEQFF.

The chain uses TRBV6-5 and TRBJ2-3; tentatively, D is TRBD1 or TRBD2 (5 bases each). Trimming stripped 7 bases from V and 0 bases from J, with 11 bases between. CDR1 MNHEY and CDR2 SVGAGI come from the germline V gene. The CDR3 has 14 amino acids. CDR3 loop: CASTRGASTDTQYF. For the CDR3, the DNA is TGTGCCAGCACAAGGGGAGCTAGCACAGATACGCAGTATTTT.

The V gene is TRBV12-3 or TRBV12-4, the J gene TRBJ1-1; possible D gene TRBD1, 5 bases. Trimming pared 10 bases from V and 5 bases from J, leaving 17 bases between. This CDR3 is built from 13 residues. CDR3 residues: CATRRGIGTEAFF. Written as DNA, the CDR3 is TGTGCCACCAGGAGGGGTATAGGGACTGAAGCTTTCTTT.

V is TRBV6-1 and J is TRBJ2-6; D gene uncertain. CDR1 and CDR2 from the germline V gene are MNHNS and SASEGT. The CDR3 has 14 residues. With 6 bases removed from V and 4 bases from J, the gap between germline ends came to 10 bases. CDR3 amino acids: CASSRLLGANVLTF. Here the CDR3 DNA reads TGTGCCAGCAGCCGCCTCCTAGGGGCCAACGTCCTGACTTTC.

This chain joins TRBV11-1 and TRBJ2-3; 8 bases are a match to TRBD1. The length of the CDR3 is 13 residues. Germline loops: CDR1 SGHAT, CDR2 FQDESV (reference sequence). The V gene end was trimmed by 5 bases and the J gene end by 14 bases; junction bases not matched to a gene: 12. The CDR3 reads CASSHEGQVRAYF. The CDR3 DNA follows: TGTGCCAGCAGCCACGAGGGACAGGTACGGGCGTATTTT.

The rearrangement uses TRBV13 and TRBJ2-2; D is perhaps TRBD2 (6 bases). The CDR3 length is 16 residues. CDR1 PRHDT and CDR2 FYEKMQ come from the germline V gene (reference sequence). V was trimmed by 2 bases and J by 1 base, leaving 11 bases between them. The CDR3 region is CASSLRRLGNTGELFF. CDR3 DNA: TGTGCCAGCAGCTTACGCCGACTAGGGAACACCGGGGAGCTGTTTTTT.

CDR3: CASSQDPGNTIYF. The CDR3 DNA follows: TGTGCCAGCAGCCAAGACCCTGGAAACACCATATATTTT. The chain links TRBV3-1 to TRBJ1-3; unclear D gene. This CDR3 is built from 13 residues. Germline assignment: CDR1 LGHDT and CDR2 YNNKEL (reference sequence). Trimming left V 0 bases short and J 2 bases short, with 2 bases between.

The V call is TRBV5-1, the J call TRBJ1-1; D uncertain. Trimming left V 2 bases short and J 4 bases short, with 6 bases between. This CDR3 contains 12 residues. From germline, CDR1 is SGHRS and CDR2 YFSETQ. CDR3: CASSFGSTEAFF. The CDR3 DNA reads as TGCGCCAGCAGCTTTGGGAGCACTGAAGCTTTCTTT.

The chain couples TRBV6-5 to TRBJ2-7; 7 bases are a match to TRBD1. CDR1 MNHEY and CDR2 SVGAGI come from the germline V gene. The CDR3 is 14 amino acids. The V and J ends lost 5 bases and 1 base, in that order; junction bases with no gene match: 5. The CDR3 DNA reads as TGTGCCAGCAGTGACCGGGACAGTTCCTACGAGCAGTACTTC. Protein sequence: CASSDRDSSYEQYF.

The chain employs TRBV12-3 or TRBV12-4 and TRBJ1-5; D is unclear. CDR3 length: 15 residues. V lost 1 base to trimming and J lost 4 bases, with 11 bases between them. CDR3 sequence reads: CASSLGTRGNQPQHF. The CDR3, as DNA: TGTGCCAGCAGTTTAGGGACCCGCGGGAATCAGCCCCAGCATTTT.

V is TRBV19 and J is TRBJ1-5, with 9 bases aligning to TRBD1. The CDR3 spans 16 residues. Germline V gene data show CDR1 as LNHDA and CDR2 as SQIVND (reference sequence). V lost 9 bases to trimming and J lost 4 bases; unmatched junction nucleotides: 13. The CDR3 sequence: CASRSIQGAGNQPQHF. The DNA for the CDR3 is TGTGCCAGCCGCTCCATACAGGGGGCGGGAAATCAGCCCCAGCATTTT.

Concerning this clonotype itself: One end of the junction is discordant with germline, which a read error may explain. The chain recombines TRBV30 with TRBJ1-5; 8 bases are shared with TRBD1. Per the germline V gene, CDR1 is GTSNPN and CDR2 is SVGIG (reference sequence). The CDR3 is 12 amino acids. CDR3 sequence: CARSDRGQPQHF. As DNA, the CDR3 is TGTGCCCGGAGCGACAGGGGTCAGCCCCAGCATTTT.

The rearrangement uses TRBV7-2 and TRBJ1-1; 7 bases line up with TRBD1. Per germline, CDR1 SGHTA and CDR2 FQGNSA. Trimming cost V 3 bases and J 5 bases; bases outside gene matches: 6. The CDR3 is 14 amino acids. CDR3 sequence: CASSFDDRVTEAFF. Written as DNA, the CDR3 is TGTGCCAGCAGCTTCGACGACAGGGTAACTGAAGCTTTCTTT.

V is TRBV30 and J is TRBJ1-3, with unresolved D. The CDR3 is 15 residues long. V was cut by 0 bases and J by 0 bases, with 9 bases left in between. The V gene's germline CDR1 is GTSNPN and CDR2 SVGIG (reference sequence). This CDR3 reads CAWSVGQISGNTIYF. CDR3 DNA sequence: TGTGCCTGGAGTGTAGGGCAGATCTCTGGAAACACCATATATTTT.

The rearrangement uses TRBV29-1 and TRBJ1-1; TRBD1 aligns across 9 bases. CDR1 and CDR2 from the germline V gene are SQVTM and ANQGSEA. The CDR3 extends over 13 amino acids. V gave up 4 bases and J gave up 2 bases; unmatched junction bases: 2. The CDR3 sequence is CSVGTGVNTEAFF. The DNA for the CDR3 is TGCAGCGTTGGGACAGGGGTAAACACTGAAGCTTTCTTT.

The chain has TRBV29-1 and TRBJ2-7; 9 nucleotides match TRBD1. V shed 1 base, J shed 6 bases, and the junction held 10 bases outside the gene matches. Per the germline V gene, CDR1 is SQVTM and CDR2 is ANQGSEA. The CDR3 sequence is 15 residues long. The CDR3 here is CSVEAEGQGNIEQYF. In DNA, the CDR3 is TGCAGCGTTGAAGCAGAGGGACAGGGAAATATCGAGCAGTACTTC.

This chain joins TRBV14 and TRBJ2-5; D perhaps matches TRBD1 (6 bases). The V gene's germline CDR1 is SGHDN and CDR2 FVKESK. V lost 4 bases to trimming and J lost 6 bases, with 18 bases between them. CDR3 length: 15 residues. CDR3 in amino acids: CASSPSGALGKTQYF. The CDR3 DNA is TGTGCCAGCAGCCCCTCAGGGGCCCTCGGGAAGACCCAGTACTTC.

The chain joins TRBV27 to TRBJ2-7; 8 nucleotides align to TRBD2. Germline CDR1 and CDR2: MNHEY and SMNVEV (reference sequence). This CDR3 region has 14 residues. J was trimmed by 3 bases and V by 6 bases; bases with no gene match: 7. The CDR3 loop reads CASRSGLAGYEQYF. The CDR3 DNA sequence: TGTGCCAGCAGGTCAGGACTAGCTGGCTACGAGCAGTACTTC.

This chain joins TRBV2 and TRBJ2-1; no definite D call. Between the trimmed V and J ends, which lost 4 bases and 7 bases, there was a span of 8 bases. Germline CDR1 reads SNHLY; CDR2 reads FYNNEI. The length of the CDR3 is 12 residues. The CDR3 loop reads CASSGQTNEQFF. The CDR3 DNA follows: TGTGCCAGCAGTGGGCAAACTAATGAGCAGTTCTTC.